Below are 15 T cell receptor beta chains sequenced from a single sample in a study of cytomegalovirus exposure and HLA in healthy donors. Here immunoSEQ multiplex PCR was the method, and the copy in TCRdb shows in-frame clones only, minus some. The sample records approximately 150,000 clones, over 80% being singletons. The specimen sequenced was PBMCs. These TCRs come from a man between 18 and 29 years old in good health and CMV-seropositive.

CDR3 residues: CAWRLSGTGLGYTF. CDR3 DNA sequence: TGTGCCTGGAGGTTATCCGGGACAGGGCTCGGCTACACCTTC. The J gene is TRBJ1-2, the V gene TRBV30; 9 nucleotides line up with TRBD1. Germline CDR1 reads GTSNPN; CDR2 reads SVGIG (reference sequence). With V trimmed by 3 bases and J by 8 bases, 10 bases remained unmatched. The CDR3 has 14 residues.

The chain combines TRBV4-1 with TRBJ2-3, with 14 nucleotides matching TRBD2. Unmatched junction bases numbered 8, after V lost 4 bases and J lost 5 bases. This CDR3 is 17 amino acids long. The germline gives CDR1 MGHRA, CDR2 YSYEKL. DNA for the CDR3: TGCGCCAGCAGCCTAGGGGGACTAGCGGGAGTTAGAGATACGCAGTATTTT. Protein sequence: CASSLGGLAGVRDTQYF.

The rearrangement joins TRBV6-5 to TRBJ2-7; 9 bases line up with TRBD1. The CDR3 runs 15 residues. The germline V gene encodes CDR1 MNHEY and CDR2 SVGAGI. With 11 bases clipped from V and 2 bases from J, the junction kept 13 bases outside the gene matches. In DNA, the CDR3 is TGTGCCCGCTACAGGGGGCCCGCGGTACCCTACGAGCAGTACTTC. This encodes CARYRGPAVPYEQYF.

DNA of the CDR3: TGTGCCAGCAGTTTTGGGGGACAGGGGTACGAGCAGTACTTC. Amino acids: CASSFGGQGYEQYF. The gene calls are TRBV28 and TRBJ2-7; 10 bases fit TRBD1. The trim removed 3 bases at V and 4 bases at J, leaving 3 bases unmatched. Per germline, CDR1 MDHEN and CDR2 SYDVKM. The CDR3 loop spans 14 amino acids.

This chain connects TRBV18 to TRBJ1-1; the D gene is possibly TRBD1 (5 bases). The germline gives CDR1 KGHSH, CDR2 LQKENI. This CDR3 is built from 13 residues. Trimming took 9 bases from V and 1 from J, leaving 12 bases between them. The CDR3 DNA is TGTGCCAGTAGCGGGACCCAGAACACTGAAGCTTTCTTT. This codes for CASSGTQNTEAFF. Full variable domain (missing parts from reference TRBV18 and TRBJ1-1): NAGVMQNPRHLVRRRGQEARLRCSPMKGHSHVYWYRQLPEEGLKFMVYLQKENIIDESGMPKERFSAEFPKEGPSILRIQQVVRGDSAAYFCASSGTQNTEAFFGQGTRLTVV.

This clone has a handful of counts. V is TRBV15 and J is TRBJ1-5; 8 bases match TRBD1. V was pared by 3 bases and J by 6 bases, with 7 bases of the junction left unmatched. The germline CDR1 and CDR2 sequences are LNHNV and YYDKDF (reference sequence). The CDR3 is made up of 15 amino acids. The CDR3 bases are TGTGCCACCAGCAGCGGACAGGGTAGTATTCAGCCCCAGCATTTT. It codes for CATSSGQGSIQPQHF.

Comments on this clone: Additional DNA sequences in this sample encode the identical CDR3. The chain joins TRBV6-1 to TRBJ1-2; 10 bases are shared with TRBD1. The trim removed 4 bases at V and 0 bases at J, leaving 2 bases unmatched. The CDR3 is 15 residues long. CDR1 and CDR2 from the germline V gene are MNHNS and SASEGT. The CDR3: CASSVGQGPNYGYTF. CDR3 nucleotides: TGTGCCAGCAGTGTGGGACAGGGGCCTAACTATGGCTACACCTTC.

The chain recombines TRBV5-4 with TRBJ2-2; TRBD1 aligns across 8 bases. CDR1 is SGHNT, CDR2 YYREEE, per germline (reference sequence). V gave up 5 bases and J gave up 3 bases; unmatched junction bases: 6. CDR3 length equals 15 residues. CDR3 DNA sequence: TGTGCCAGCAGTACCGGGACAGGCTACACCGGGGAGCTGTTTTTT. Translating it yields CASSTGTGYTGELFF.

The chain is built from TRBV10-3 and TRBJ2-1, with D perhaps TRBD1 (6 bases). This CDR3 region has 13 residues. The V and J ends lost 6 bases and 8 bases respectively, with 14 bases between them. From germline, CDR1 is ENHRY and CDR2 SYGVKD. The CDR3 is CAIRGAGPHEQFF. The CDR3 nucleotides read TGTGCCATCAGGGGGGCCGGCCCCCATGAGCAGTTCTTC.

The CDR3 DNA sequence: TGTGCCAGCACCTCAGACGGGTGGAATCAGCCCCAGCATTTT. Its translation is CASTSDGWNQPQHF. The genes are TRBV7-9 and TRBJ1-5; D is ambiguous. V was shortened by 7 bases and J by 4 bases, with 14 bases between the two germline ends. Per the germline V gene, CDR1 is SEHNR and CDR2 is FQNEAQ (reference sequence). This CDR3 spans 14 amino acids.

The V and J genes are TRBV19 and TRBJ2-7; D is possibly TRBD1 (6 bases). CDR3 length: 16 amino acids. Germline V gene lookup returns CDR1 LNHDA and CDR2 SQIVND (reference sequence). V shed 3 bases and J shed 2 bases, with 17 bases lying between them. The CDR3 spells CASSISPSGQTYEQYF. Written as DNA, the CDR3 is TGTGCCAGTAGTATCTCCCCCAGCGGACAGACCTACGAGCAGTACTTC.

V gene TRBV28 combines with J gene TRBJ2-7; TRBD1 might be the D (5 bases). V shed 5 bases and J shed 6 bases, with 11 bases lying between them. There are 12 residues in the CDR3. Per germline, CDR1 MDHEN and CDR2 SYDVKM. The CDR3 loop reads CASSLRVGEQYF. CDR3 DNA: TGTGCCAGCAGTCTCAGGGTTGGCGAGCAGTACTTC.

This clone has just one count. The chain combines TRBV5-4 with TRBJ1-2; a weak D match, TRBD1 (6 bases). Germline V gene data show CDR1 as SGHNT and CDR2 as YYREEE (reference sequence). CDR3 size: 15 residues. V dropped 6 bases and J dropped 6 bases, with 21 bases sitting between them. The CDR3 loop is CASTAPTQGGNGYTF. The CDR3 region has the DNA TGTGCCAGCACCGCTCCTACGCAAGGGGGAAATGGCTACACCTTC.

The chain has TRBV6-5 and TRBJ2-1; no definite D call. Between the trimmed V and J ends, which lost 0 bases and 5 bases, there was a span of 5 bases. Germline lookup yields CDR1 MNHEY and CDR2 SVGAGI. The CDR3 sequence is 13 residues long. The CDR3, as DNA: TGTGCCAGCAGTTACTCTAGCCACAATGAGCAGTTCTTC. This gives the protein CASSYSSHNEQFF.

The chain employs TRBV7-9 and TRBJ2-3; D remains unclear. Trimming left V 10 bases short and J 2 bases short, with 4 bases between. The CDR3 contains 10 residues. Per the germline V gene, CDR1 is SEHNR and CDR2 is FQNEAQ (reference sequence). CDR3 nucleotide sequence: TGTGCCATATACACAGATACGCAGTATTTT. Protein sequence: CAIYTDTQYF.